Sequencing of this TCR beta chain was carried out in a study of T cells after yellow fever vaccination. Whole-study context: Fractions with few cells were prepared using SMART-Seq v4 Ultra Low Input. Overall study findings and caveats: Researchers cautioned that FACS-sorted repertoires could harbor abundant clonotypes contaminating from the bulk population. Reappearance after the booster was seen for most primary-vaccination clones, at 96% CD4 and less than 90% CD8.

To note about this clonotype: What it binds is unknown.

This CDR3 has 15 residues. Trimming cost V 6 bases and J 4 bases; bases outside gene matches: 7. Germline CDR1 reads SGDLS; CDR2 reads YYNGEE. Generation of TCR cDNA used 5'RACE template switching (which added a universal primer site and UMIs). In TCRdb, the 5' RACE reads were re-called with MiXCR into one record per CDR3 protein. This table holds about 580,000 distinct CDR3 sequences, roughly 17% found once. The gene calls are TRBV9 and TRBJ1-4, with TRBD1 matching 9 bases. The origin of this receptor is a man between 18 and 35 years old who received the YFV17D yellow fever vaccine. This sample comprised PBMCs, obtained less than 6 days after the first yellow fever vaccination. The CDR3 DNA reads as TGTGCCAGCAACTTAGGACAGGGGCTTAATGAAAAACTGTTTTTT. Its protein product is CASNLGQGLNEKLFF.